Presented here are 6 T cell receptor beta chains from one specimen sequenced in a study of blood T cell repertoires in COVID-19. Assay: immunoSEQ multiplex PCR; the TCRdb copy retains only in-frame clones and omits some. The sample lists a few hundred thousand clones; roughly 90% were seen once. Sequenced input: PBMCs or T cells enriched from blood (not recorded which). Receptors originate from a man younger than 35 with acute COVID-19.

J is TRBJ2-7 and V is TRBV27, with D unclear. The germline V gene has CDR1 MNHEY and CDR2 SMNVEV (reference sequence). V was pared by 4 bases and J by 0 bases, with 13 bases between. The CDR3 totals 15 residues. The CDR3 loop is CASSWSGQSSYEQYF. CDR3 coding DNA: TGTGCCAGCAGTTGGTCGGGTCAGAGCTCCTACGAGCAGTACTTC.

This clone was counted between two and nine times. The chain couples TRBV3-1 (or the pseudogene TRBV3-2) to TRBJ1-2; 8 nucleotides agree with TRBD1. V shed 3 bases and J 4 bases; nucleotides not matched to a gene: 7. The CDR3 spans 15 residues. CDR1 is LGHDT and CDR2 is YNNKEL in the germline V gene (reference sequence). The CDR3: CASSHNPGQVYGYTF. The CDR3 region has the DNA TGTGCCAGCAGCCATAACCCGGGACAGGTCTATGGCTACACCTTC.

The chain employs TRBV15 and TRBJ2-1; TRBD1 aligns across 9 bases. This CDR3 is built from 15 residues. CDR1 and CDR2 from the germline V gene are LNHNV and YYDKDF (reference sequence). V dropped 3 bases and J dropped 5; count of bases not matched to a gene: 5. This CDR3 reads CATSRGDRENNEQFF. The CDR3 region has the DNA TGTGCCACCAGCAGGGGGGACAGGGAAAACAATGAGCAGTTCTTC.

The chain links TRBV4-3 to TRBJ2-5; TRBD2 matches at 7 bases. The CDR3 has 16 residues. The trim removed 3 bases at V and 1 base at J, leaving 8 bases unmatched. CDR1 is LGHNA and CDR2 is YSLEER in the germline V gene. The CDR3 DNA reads TGCGCCAGCAGCCACGCCCTAGCGGATTCCCAAGAGACCCAGTACTTC. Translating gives CASSHALADSQETQYF.

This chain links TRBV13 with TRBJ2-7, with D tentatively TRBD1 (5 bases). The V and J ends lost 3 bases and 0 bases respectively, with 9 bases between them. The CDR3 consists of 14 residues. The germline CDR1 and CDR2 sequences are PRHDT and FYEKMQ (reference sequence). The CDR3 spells CASSLWGASYEQYF. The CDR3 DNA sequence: TGTGCCAGCAGCTTGTGGGGCGCCTCCTACGAGCAGTACTTC.

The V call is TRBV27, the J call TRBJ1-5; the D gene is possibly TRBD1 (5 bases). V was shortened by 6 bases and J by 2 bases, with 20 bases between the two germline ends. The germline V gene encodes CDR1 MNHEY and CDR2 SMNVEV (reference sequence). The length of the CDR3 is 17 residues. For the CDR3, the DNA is TGTGCCAGCAGGCCATCAGGGTCATATTCGGGCAATCAGCCCCAGCATTTT. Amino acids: CASRPSGSYSGNQPQHF.